The 13 T cell receptor beta chains listed next were all sequenced from one sample in a study of blood T cells in healthy people across ages. Sample-barcoded 5' priming and a J-beta primer mix drove a second PCR of roughly 6 to 12 cycles. One entry per CDR3 protein, called by TCRdb with MiXCR from the 5' RACE reads. The sample holds over a million distinct CDR3 sequences; approximately 59% are singletons and the top ten take over 5%. Sequencing input: blood. These receptors all stem from a man younger than 35 in good health.

The chain has TRBV27 and TRBJ2-6; no clear D gene. V was shortened by 7 bases and J by 0 bases, with 7 bases between the two germline ends. CDR3 length: 14 residues. Germline V gene data show CDR1 as MNHEY and CDR2 as SMNVEV (reference sequence). CDR3 in amino acids: CASTSYSGANVLTF. For the CDR3, the DNA is TGTGCCAGCACTTCCTACTCTGGGGCCAACGTCCTGACTTTC.

The rearrangement links TRBV4-2 to TRBJ2-2, with D maybe TRBD2 (5 bases). The CDR3 consists of 15 residues. Trimming left V 5 bases short and J 5 bases short, with 15 bases between. Germline V CDR1 and CDR2: LGHNA, YNFKEQ. CDR3 in amino acids: CASSSRLPGTGELFF. In DNA, the CDR3 is TGTGCCAGCAGCTCCCGACTCCCGGGGACCGGGGAGCTGTTTTTT.

The chain employs TRBV6-2 or TRBV6-3 and TRBJ2-1, with 9 positions matching TRBD2. The ends lost 4 bases at V and 8 bases at J; junction bases unmatched: 12. Germline V gene lookup returns CDR1 MNHEY and CDR2 SVGEGT. This CDR3 is 16 amino acids long. The CDR3: CASSLRLAAAGDEQFF. CDR3 DNA sequence: TGTGCCAGCAGTTTACGACTAGCGGCCGCGGGGGATGAGCAGTTCTTC.

The gene calls are TRBV6-1 and TRBJ2-7; D call uncertain. Trimming removed 3 bases at V and 0 bases at J, with 12 bases between. Germline lookup yields CDR1 MNHNS and CDR2 SASEGT. This CDR3 contains 15 residues. Here the CDR3 reads CASSEEDSSSYEQYF. For the CDR3, the DNA is TGTGCCAGCAGTGAGGAAGACTCTAGCTCCTACGAGCAGTACTTC.

This clonotype showed up just a few times. The rearrangement uses TRBV10-3 and TRBJ2-1, with D possibly TRBD1 on 5 matching bases. CDR1 is ENHRY and CDR2 is SYGVKD in the germline V gene. V was clipped by 10 bases and J by 0 bases, with 16 bases between them. The CDR3 covers 15 residues. CDR3 coding DNA: TGTGCCACTGCGCAGGGTGGAAGCTCCTACAATGAGCAGTTCTTC. Encoded protein: CATAQGGSSYNEQFF.

This chain joins TRBV14 and TRBJ2-1; TRBD1 might be the D (6 bases). The CDR3 sequence is 13 residues long. Trimming removed 6 bases from V and 8 bases from J, with 14 bases in between. The germline V gene has CDR1 SGHDN and CDR2 FVKESK. The CDR3 loop reads CASRQGGHDEQFF. The CDR3, as DNA: TGTGCCAGCAGACAGGGTGGTCACGATGAGCAGTTCTTC.

This clonotype was picked up a small number of times. The J gene is TRBJ2-7, the V gene TRBV25-1, with 9 bases aligning to TRBD1. V dropped 1 base and J dropped 6; count of bases not matched to a gene: 1. CDR3 size: 13 residues. Germline CDR1 reads MGHDK; CDR2 reads SYGVNS. The CDR3 region is CASSESTGGEQYF. CDR3 in DNA: TGTGCCAGCAGTGAATCGACAGGGGGCGAGCAGTACTTC.

This chain connects TRBV29-1 to TRBJ2-7; D remains ambiguous. Germline V gene lookup returns CDR1 SQVTM and CDR2 ANQGSEA. This CDR3 contains 12 residues. V gave up 6 bases and J gave up 3 bases, with 12 bases separating them. CDR3 protein: CSVQTDNYEQYF. The CDR3 DNA reads as TGCAGCGTGCAGACGGATAACTACGAGCAGTACTTC.

V is TRBV5-1 and J is TRBJ1-1; D unresolved. The CDR3 extends over 16 amino acids. V lost 3 bases and J lost 0, with 15 bases in between. Germline CDR1 is SGHRS and CDR2 is YFSETQ. The CDR3 sequence is CASSSRPGSMNTEAFF. CDR3 nucleotide sequence: TGCGCCAGCAGCTCCCGACCCGGGAGCATGAACACTGAAGCTTTCTTT.

The genes are TRBV9 and TRBJ2-3; D might be TRBD1 or TRBD2, each matching 5 bases. CDR1 SGDLS and CDR2 YYNGEE come from the germline V gene. The ends were cut back, 4 bases at V and 2 bases at J, with 14 bases in the middle. CDR3 size: 15 residues. In nucleotides, the CDR3 is TGTGCCAGCAGCCTATTTGGGGGTTCCACAGATACGCAGTATTTT. Translated, it gives CASSLFGGSTDTQYF.

The chain employs TRBV15 and TRBJ2-3; D not resolved. Germline loops: CDR1 LNHNV, CDR2 YYDKDF (reference sequence). Trimming removed 6 bases at V and 2 bases at J, with 9 bases between. This CDR3 has 13 amino acids. The CDR3 sequence is CATSARFTDTQYF. CDR3 nucleotides: TGTGCCACCAGTGCGCGGTTCACAGATACGCAGTATTTT. Full variable domain (outside the CDR3, taken from reference TRBV15 and TRBJ2-3): DAMVIQNPRYQVTQFGKPVTLSCSQTLNHNVMYWYQQKSSQAPKLLFHYYDKDFNNEADTPDNFQSRRPNTSFCFLDIRSPGLGDTAMYLCATSARFTDTQYFGPGTRLTVL.

This clonotype was detected once. The chain's CDR3 is CASSQGGGGGNQPQHF. CDR3 in DNA: TGTGCCAGCAGCCAAGGGGGTGGGGGGGGAAATCAGCCCCAGCATTTT. This chain uses TRBV4-2 with TRBJ1-5, with D maybe TRBD1 (5 bases). CDR1 and CDR2 from the germline V gene are LGHNA and YNFKEQ. V lost 1 base to trimming and J lost 4 bases, with 14 bases between them. The length of the CDR3 is 16 residues.

The V call is TRBV7-9, the J call TRBJ1-1; D is undetermined. The CDR3 runs 13 residues. CDR1 is SEHNR and CDR2 is FQNEAQ in the germline V gene (reference sequence). V lost 5 bases and J lost 3, with 10 bases in between. CDR3 DNA: TGTGCCAGCAGCATACATGGGGACACTGAAGCTTTCTTT. Its protein is CASSIHGDTEAFF.